Listed below are T cell receptor beta chains from one sample, sequenced in a study of blood T cell repertoires in COVID-19. TCRdb's table, derived via immunoSEQ multiplex PCR, lists solely in-frame clones and lacks some. The table records fewer than 300,000 clones, about 85% of them present only once. Sequenced sample: peripheral blood. The receptors here all came from a human donor with COVID-19, enrolled during active disease. The donor label of this sample is uncertain. Both conserved end residues are part of each CDR3. The order of the fields is J gene, V gene, CDR3 length, clone size, D gene, CDR3 protein, CDR3 DNA. A D gene is named only where the DNA matches it firmly. Clone size appears in some rows only: once, few, many, or a class for an expanded clone.

j_gene: TRBJ2-7; v_gene: TRBV5-1; len: 15; abundance: NA; d_gene: TRBD2; CDR3aa: CASSPGTSGSLGQYF; CDR3nt: TGCGCCAGCAGCCCTGGGACTAGCGGGAGTCTCGGGCAGTACTTC
j_gene: TRBJ2-5; v_gene: TRBV9; len: 14; abundance: NA; d_gene: TRBD2; CDR3aa: CASQAGGPQETQYF; CDR3nt: TGTGCCAGTCAAGCGGGAGGGCCTCAAGAGACCCAGTACTTC
j_gene: TRBJ1-1; v_gene: TRBV5-4; len: 13; abundance: NA; d_gene: NA; CDR3aa: CASRPPGNTEAFF; CDR3nt: TGTGCCAGCAGACCACCGGGGAACACTGAAGCTTTCTTT
j_gene: TRBJ1-2; v_gene: TRBV19; len: 14; abundance: NA; d_gene: NA; CDR3aa: CASSILAGYYGYTF; CDR3nt: TGTGCCAGTAGTATACTGGCGGGGTACTATGGCTACACCTTC
j_gene: TRBJ1-1; v_gene: TRBV5-1; len: 15; abundance: few; d_gene: NA; CDR3aa: CASSFQEGRGTEAFF; CDR3nt: TGCGCCAGCAGCTTTCAGGAGGGGCGCGGCACTGAAGCTTTCTTT
j_gene: TRBJ1-2; v_gene: TRBV27; len: 13; abundance: NA; d_gene: NA; CDR3aa: CASSLQGLYGYTF; CDR3nt: TGTGCCAGCAGTTTACAGGGGTTATATGGCTACACCTTC
j_gene: TRBJ2-1; v_gene: TRBV19; len: 14; abundance: few; d_gene: TRBD2; CDR3aa: CASSSQGTSGVQFF; CDR3nt: TGTGCCAGTAGTTCCCAAGGGACTAGCGGAGTCCAGTTCTTC
j_gene: TRBJ2-3; v_gene: TRBV9; len: 16; abundance: few; d_gene: NA; CDR3aa: CASSETGLHEADTQYF; CDR3nt: TGTGCCAGCAGCGAAACGGGACTCCACGAGGCAGATACGCAGTATTTT
j_gene: TRBJ1-1; v_gene: TRBV7-9; len: 14; abundance: NA; d_gene: TRBD1; CDR3aa: CASSAGQGWTEAFF; CDR3nt: TGTGCCAGCAGCGCCGGACAGGGATGGACTGAAGCTTTCTTT
j_gene: TRBJ2-1; v_gene: TRBV19; len: 14; abundance: NA; d_gene: TRBD2; CDR3aa: CASSIGSGKNEQFF; CDR3nt: TGTGCCAGTAGTATAGGTAGCGGGAAAAATGAGCAGTTCTTC
j_gene: TRBJ1-2; v_gene: TRBV25-1; len: 14; abundance: NA; d_gene: NA; CDR3aa: CASSDGLGLYGYTF; CDR3nt: TGTGCCAGCAGTGATGGGTTGGGGCTCTATGGCTACACCTTC
j_gene: TRBJ2-3; v_gene: TRBV30; len: 16; abundance: NA; d_gene: NA; CDR3aa: CAWSVPVAITSDTQYF; CDR3nt: TGTGCCTGGAGTGTACCCGTAGCTATCACTTCAGATACGCAGTATTTT
j_gene: TRBJ2-7; v_gene: TRBV10-3; len: 17; abundance: NA; d_gene: TRBD2; CDR3aa: CAISESLAGDRSYEQYF; CDR3nt: TGTGCCATCAGTGAGTCACTAGCGGGAGACCGATCCTACGAGCAGTACTTC
j_gene: TRBJ2-7; v_gene: TRBV7-8; len: 15; abundance: NA; d_gene: NA; CDR3aa: CASSLAGGTTYEQYF; CDR3nt: TGTGCCAGCAGCTTAGCGGGAGGCACTACCTACGAGCAGTACTTC
j_gene: TRBJ2-7; v_gene: TRBV11-2; len: 15; abundance: few; d_gene: TRBD2; CDR3aa: CASSLVISGSYEQYF; CDR3nt: TGTGCCAGCAGCTTAGTGATTAGCGGGAGTTACGAGCAGTACTTC
j_gene: TRBJ1-1; v_gene: TRBV11-2; len: 13; abundance: once; d_gene: NA; CDR3aa: CASSGGTTTEAFF; CDR3nt: TGTGCCAGCAGTGGCGGGACGACCACTGAAGCTTTCTTT
j_gene: TRBJ2-2; v_gene: TRBV7-3; len: 15; abundance: NA; d_gene: NA; CDR3aa: CASSLLGRHTGELFF; CDR3nt: TGTGCCAGCAGCCTCCTTGGGCGCCATACCGGGGAGCTGTTTTTT
j_gene: TRBJ2-1; v_gene: TRBV2; len: 13; abundance: NA; d_gene: NA; CDR3aa: CASSVGTYNEQFF; CDR3nt: TGTGCCAGCAGCGTGGGGACATACAATGAGCAGTTCTTC
j_gene: TRBJ2-1; v_gene: TRBV7-3; len: 14; abundance: NA; d_gene: NA; CDR3aa: CASSLNPSSNEQFF; CDR3nt: TGTGCCAGCAGCTTAAATCCTAGCTCCAATGAGCAGTTCTTC
j_gene: TRBJ1-5; v_gene: TRBV5-4; len: 14; abundance: NA; d_gene: NA; CDR3aa: CASSPQGSNQPQHF; CDR3nt: TGTGCCAGCAGCCCACAGGGTAGCAATCAGCCCCAGCATTTT
j_gene: TRBJ1-1; v_gene: TRBV7-2; len: 14; abundance: NA; d_gene: TRBD1; CDR3aa: CASSLYYRGTEAFF; CDR3nt: TGTGCCAGCAGCCTATACTACAGGGGGACTGAAGCTTTCTTT
j_gene: TRBJ1-1; v_gene: TRBV19; len: 16; abundance: NA; d_gene: TRBD1; CDR3aa: CACFPGQGARNTEAFF; CDR3nt: TGTGCCTGCTTCCCGGGACAGGGGGCGCGGAACACTGAAGCTTTCTTT
j_gene: TRBJ2-7; v_gene: TRBV9; len: 14; abundance: NA; d_gene: NA; CDR3aa: CASSVRSGVYEQYF; CDR3nt: TGTGCCAGCAGCGTACGCTCAGGGGTTTACGAGCAGTACTTC
j_gene: TRBJ2-1; v_gene: TRBV27; len: 12; abundance: NA; d_gene: NA; CDR3aa: CASSWRGGEQFF; CDR3nt: TGTGCCAGCAGTTGGAGGGGCGGTGAGCAGTTCTTC
j_gene: TRBJ2-2; v_gene: TRBV28; len: 13; abundance: once; d_gene: NA; CDR3aa: CATGPGFPGELFF; CDR3nt: TGTGCCACCGGGCCAGGGTTCCCCGGGGAGCTGTTTTTT
j_gene: TRBJ2-7; v_gene: TRBV18; len: 13; abundance: NA; d_gene: NA; CDR3aa: CASSPATTYEQYF; CDR3nt: TGTGCCAGCTCACCAGCCACAACCTACGAGCAGTACTTC
j_gene: TRBJ2-7; v_gene: TRBV19; len: 16; abundance: NA; d_gene: NA; CDR3aa: CASSSPGAESSYEQYF; CDR3nt: TGTGCCAGTAGCTCCCCAGGGGCAGAGAGCTCCTACGAGCAGTACTTC
j_gene: TRBJ1-2; v_gene: TRBV5-1; len: 15; abundance: few; d_gene: TRBD1; CDR3aa: CASSVRDRGDYGYTF; CDR3nt: TGCGCCAGCAGCGTCCGGGACAGAGGTGACTATGGCTACACCTTC
j_gene: TRBJ1-3; v_gene: TRBV6-6; len: 16; abundance: once; d_gene: NA; CDR3aa: CASSYSFGVSGNTIYF; CDR3nt: TGTGCCAGCAGTTACTCGTTCGGGGTCTCTGGAAACACCATATATTTT
j_gene: TRBJ1-5; v_gene: TRBV29-1; len: 13; abundance: once; d_gene: NA; CDR3aa: CSVATGNNQPQHF; CDR3nt: TGCAGCGTCGCCACAGGGAACAATCAGCCCCAGCATTTT
j_gene: TRBJ2-5; v_gene: TRBV5-1; len: 18; abundance: NA; d_gene: TRBD2; CDR3aa: CASSLGLAGFSLQETQYF; CDR3nt: TGCGCCAGCAGCTTGGGGCTAGCGGGTTTCAGTCTCCAAGAGACCCAGTACTTC
j_gene: TRBJ1-1; v_gene: TRBV5-8; len: 13; abundance: NA; d_gene: TRBD1; CDR3aa: CASSRGQHTEAFF; CDR3nt: TGTGCCAGCAGCCGGGGACAGCACACTGAAGCTTTCTTT
j_gene: TRBJ2-1; v_gene: TRBV30; len: 13; abundance: NA; d_gene: TRBD2; CDR3aa: CAWNQRENNEQFF; CDR3nt: TGTGCCTGGAATCAGCGGGAGAACAATGAGCAGTTCTTC
j_gene: TRBJ1-1; v_gene: TRBV6-1; len: 13; abundance: few; d_gene: NA; CDR3aa: CASSDRGDTEAFF; CDR3nt: TGTGCCAGCAGTGATCGGGGGGACACTGAAGCTTTCTTT
j_gene: TRBJ2-2; v_gene: TRBV24-1; len: 13; abundance: few; d_gene: NA; CDR3aa: CATSVRGIGELFF; CDR3nt: TGTGCCACCAGTGTCAGGGGCATCGGGGAGCTGTTTTTT
j_gene: TRBJ1-3; v_gene: TRBV6-5; len: 13; abundance: NA; d_gene: NA; CDR3aa: CASSPLRGNTIYF; CDR3nt: TGTGCCAGCAGTCCTTTGCGGGGGAACACCATATATTTT
j_gene: TRBJ1-3; v_gene: TRBV9; len: 15; abundance: NA; d_gene: NA; CDR3aa: CASSVEDFSGNTIYF; CDR3nt: TGTGCCAGCAGCGTAGAAGACTTCTCTGGAAACACCATATATTTT
j_gene: TRBJ2-1; v_gene: TRBV4-1; len: 19; abundance: NA; d_gene: TRBD2; CDR3aa: CASSLRTSGRIGQDNEQFF; CDR3nt: TGCGCCAGCAGCCTTCGGACTAGCGGGAGAATCGGTCAAGACAATGAGCAGTTCTTC
j_gene: TRBJ2-5; v_gene: TRBV30; len: 13; abundance: NA; d_gene: TRBD2; CDR3aa: CAWNGGIQETQYF; CDR3nt: TGTGCCTGGAACGGGGGGATTCAAGAGACCCAGTACTTC
j_gene: TRBJ2-1; v_gene: TRBV27; len: 17; abundance: NA; d_gene: TRBD2; CDR3aa: CASSLSRSGTSYNEQFF; CDR3nt: TGTGCCAGCAGTTTATCTCGTAGCGGGACGTCCTACAATGAGCAGTTCTTC
j_gene: TRBJ2-5; v_gene: TRBV2; len: 16; abundance: few; d_gene: NA; CDR3aa: CASSEMRGAPQETQYF; CDR3nt: TGTGCCAGCAGTGAAATGCGCGGGGCGCCACAAGAGACCCAGTACTTC
j_gene: TRBJ2-3; v_gene: TRBV27; len: 13; abundance: NA; d_gene: NA; CDR3aa: CASGLTVTDTQYF; CDR3nt: TGTGCCAGCGGACTGACCGTCACAGATACGCAGTATTTT